This TCR beta chain was recovered during a study of breast tumors, draining lymph nodes, adjacent tissues. The sample holds many counts of this clonotype. TCRdb re-derived calls from the multiplex PCR reads in MiXCR, one entry per CDR3 protein. Of approximately 140,000 distinct CDR3 sequences listed, approximately 32% were seen once; the top ten hold around 2.3%. The lymph nodes were axillary draining lymph nodes from breast cancer patients. Source material: axillary lymph node tissue. This TCR derives from a female donor with breast cancer. Some clones in this sample may be carry-over from other donors' samples.

The CDR3 reads CASSLMGKVPSTDTQYF. The CDR3 DNA is TGTGCCAGCAGCTTGATGGGAAAGGTACCAAGCACAGATACGCAGTATTTT. The chain combines TRBV5-6 with TRBJ2-3; D ambiguous. V was shortened by 1 base and J by 0 bases, with 15 bases between the two germline ends. This CDR3 region has 17 residues. CDR1 is SGHDT, CDR2 YYEEEE, per germline.